This note documents a single T cell receptor beta chain sequence. Its antigen is unknown. The data stem from a study of tumor and adjacent non-tumor tissue in lung cancer. Across the study: Histology: about twelve adenocarcinoma, a couple of squamous cell carcinoma, 1 small cell lung cancer.

TCRbeta libraries were built with three rounds of nested PCR, modified from ARM-PCR. One entry per CDR3 protein, called by TCRdb with MiXCR from the multiplex PCR reads. Of 76,000 or so distinct CDR3 sequences listed, around 70% are singletons. No cell sorting was done before RNA was extracted from the tissue. General study points: Compared with tumor, normal lung showed significantly lower TCR diversity. Patients with more diverse tumor TCRs had worse survival.

V lost 0 bases to trimming and J lost 2 bases, with 16 bases between them. CDR3 length equals 17 residues. Germline values: CDR1 MGHRA, CDR2 YSYEKL. The gene calls are TRBV4-1 and TRBJ1-1; D ambiguous. The sequence was obtained from a woman in her 70s with non-small cell lung cancer. The material sequenced was lung tumor tissue. The CDR3 loop reads CASSQDDQDGPNTEAFF. CDR3 coding DNA: TGCGCCAGCAGCCAAGACGACCAGGACGGGCCTAACACTGAAGCTTTCTTT.